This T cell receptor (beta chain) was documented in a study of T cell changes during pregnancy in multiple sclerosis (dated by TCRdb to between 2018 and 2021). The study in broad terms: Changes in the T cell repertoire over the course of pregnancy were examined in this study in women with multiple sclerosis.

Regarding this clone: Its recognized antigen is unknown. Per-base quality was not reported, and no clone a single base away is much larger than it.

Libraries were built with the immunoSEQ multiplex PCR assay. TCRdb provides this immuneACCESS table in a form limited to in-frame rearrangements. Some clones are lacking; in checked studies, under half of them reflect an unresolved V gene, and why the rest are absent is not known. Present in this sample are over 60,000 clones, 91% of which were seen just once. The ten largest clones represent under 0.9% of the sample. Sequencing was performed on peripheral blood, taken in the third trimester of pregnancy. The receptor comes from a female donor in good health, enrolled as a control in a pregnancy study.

This receptor carries the CDR3 CASSLGLDYEQYF. The bases are TGTGCCAGCAGCTTAGGACTTGACTACGAGCAGTACTTC. The chain links TRBV11-3 with TRBJ2-7; confidence is insufficient to name the D gene. CDR1 and CDR2 (SGHNT, YENEEA) derive from the germline V gene. Trimming at the junction amounts to 1 base on V and 3 bases on J, and the germline ends lie 7 bases apart. Its CDR3 holds 13 amino acids, cysteine through phenylalanine. Just CDR3 DNA is preserved here, 39 bases in frame from base 1.